The rows below give T cell receptor beta chains drawn from one sample of a study of blood T cell repertoires in COVID-19. Assay: immunoSEQ multiplex PCR; the TCRdb copy retains only in-frame clones and omits some. Of about 330,000 clones listed, 88% are singletons. Input material: peripheral blood. Source of these receptors: a woman aged 45-65 years with active or convalescent COVID-19. Each CDR3 is given without its conserved first and last residue. Not all rows give a size; the values are once, few, many and, for expanded clones, a class.

TRBJ1-5	NA	TRBV5-1	ASSWTGDSNQPQH
TRBJ1-1	NA	TRBV3-1/TRBV3-2	ASSPLWTVRNTEAF
TRBJ1-2	NA	TRBV5-3	ARSLNRDATELYGYT
TRBJ1-1	NA	TRBV28	ASSPFRLNTEAF
TRBJ1-3	NA	TRBV7-9	ASSLASERSGNTIY
TRBJ1-2	NA	TRBV11-2	ASSPPLDRGYGYT
TRBJ1-2	NA	TRBV5-1	ASSLEGSRGYT
TRBJ1-1	NA	TRBV30	AWSRGRTEAF
TRBJ1-3	NA	TRBV27	ASSPRLPGSGNTIY
TRBJ2-5	NA	TRBV18	ASSPPGGQGSWTQY
TRBJ1-1	NA	TRBV18	ASSAGQGGFQEAF
TRBJ2-7	NA	TRBV5-5	ASSLGQGSSYEQY
TRBJ2-1	NA	TRBV27	ASSPTRSSNEQF
TRBJ1-2	NA	TRBV9	ASSGAGLNYGYT
TRBJ1-1	NA	TRBV7-6	ASSLSREAF
TRBJ1-5	few	TRBV19	ASSTPGQGTGQPQH
TRBJ2-1	NA	TRBV27	ASRVVGVLNEQF
TRBJ1-5	NA	TRBV4-1	ASSQDYSPNQPQH
TRBJ2-5	NA	TRBV6-2/TRBV6-3	ASSRTGTQY
TRBJ1-2	once	TRBV28	ASATGTGQGYGYT
TRBJ2-2	NA	TRBV15	ATSRQGVTGELF
TRBJ2-1	NA	TRBV27	ASSPGTSGNNEQF
TRBJ2-7	NA	TRBV9	ASSTGQGASYEQY
TRBJ2-7	NA	TRBV7-2	ASSLVRQGSYEQY
TRBJ2-7	NA	TRBV18	ASSPPDRGPYEQY
TRBJ2-5	once	TRBV5-3	ARSKRERTSGYQETQY
TRBJ2-1	NA	TRBV15	ATSRTSGRDDNEQF
TRBJ1-2	once	TRBV21-1	ASSCRDRGVDGYT
TRBJ2-4	NA	TRBV6-5	ASTMNRAGDLQY
TRBJ1-1	few	TRBV5-4	ASSLGTGDEAF
TRBJ1-5	NA	TRBV4-1	ASSQVGQGQPQH
TRBJ2-3	NA	TRBV3-1/TRBV3-2	ASSATSTDTQY
TRBJ1-5	NA	TRBV29-1	SVKGAGQPQH
TRBJ1-2	NA	TRBV5-1	ASRKDSREGYT
TRBJ1-3	NA	TRBV4-1	ASSQEATTGQGRSGNTIY
TRBJ2-7	once	TRBV6-6	ASSRHSRTGGGYEQY
TRBJ2-2	NA	TRBV4-1	ASSPTSGQGNTGELF
TRBJ1-1	NA	TRBV19	ASSIEGSTGTEAF
TRBJ2-2	NA	TRBV6-4	ASSEFGTGWPGELF
TRBJ1-5	NA	TRBV10-3	AISESMSNQPQH
TRBJ1-3	NA	TRBV4-1	ASSQEPADRVKNTIY
TRBJ2-6	NA	TRBV5-4	ASSLGGPSSGANVLT
TRBJ2-5	NA	TRBV7-8	ASSRGLATMLQETQY
TRBJ2-7	NA	TRBV14	ASRARDRPSYEQY
TRBJ1-1	NA	TRBV7-9	ASSSGLTNTEAF
TRBJ2-3	NA	TRBV7-3	ASSLQSGPTDTQY
TRBJ1-1	NA	TRBV27	ASSLRRNINTEAF
TRBJ1-1	NA	TRBV29-1	SLRQAMNTEAF